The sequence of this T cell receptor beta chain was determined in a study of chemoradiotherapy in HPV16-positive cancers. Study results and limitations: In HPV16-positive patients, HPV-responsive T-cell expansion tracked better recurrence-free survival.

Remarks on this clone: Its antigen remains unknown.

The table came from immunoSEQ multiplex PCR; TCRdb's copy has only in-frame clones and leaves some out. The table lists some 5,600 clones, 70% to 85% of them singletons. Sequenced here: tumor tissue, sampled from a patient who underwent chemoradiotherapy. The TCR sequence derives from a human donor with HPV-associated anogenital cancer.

The CDR3 DNA reads as TGTGCCAGTAGTATAAGCAGGGGGGGAACGAGAGATACGCAGTATTTT. This encodes CASSISRGGTRDTQYF. The V call is TRBV19, the J call TRBJ2-3; D possibly uses TRBD1 or TRBD2 (7 bases each). V gave up 2 bases and J gave up 5 bases, with 17 bases separating them. This CDR3 has 16 amino acids. Germline CDR1 and CDR2: LNHDA and SQIVND (reference sequence).